These 20 T cell receptor beta chains share one sample of origin, sequenced in a study of blood T cell repertoires in COVID-19. Assay: immunoSEQ multiplex PCR; the TCRdb copy retains only in-frame clones and omits some. The sample records 300,000 or so clones, around 88% being singletons. Sequencing was performed on peripheral blood. These receptors were taken from a woman aged 25 to 45 who had recovered from COVID-19.

The DNA of the CDR3 is TGTGCCAGCAGTCTAGACAGGGAGTATGGCTACACCTTC. It translates to CASSLDREYGYTF. The V gene is TRBV6-2 or TRBV6-3, the J gene TRBJ1-2; TRBD1 matches 7 bases. The CDR3 is 13 residues long. The trim removed 5 bases at V and 5 bases at J, leaving 5 bases unmatched. The V gene's germline CDR1 is MNHEY and CDR2 SVGEGT.

J is TRBJ1-2 and V is TRBV5-6, with D uncertain. The CDR3 covers 17 residues. The V gene's germline CDR1 is SGHDT and CDR2 YYEEEE. The V gene lost 2 bases and the J gene lost 0 bases, with 17 bases spanning the gap. The CDR3 coding sequence is TGTGCCAGCAGCTTTCTTCCCTCCGGAGGAACTAACTATGGCTACACCTTC. It yields the protein CASSFLPSGGTNYGYTF.

CDR3 sequence reads: CATSVDTTDTQYF. The DNA for the CDR3 is TGTGCCACCAGTGTGGACACCACAGATACGCAGTATTTT. The V call is TRBV24-1, the J call TRBJ2-3; weak D call: TRBD1 (5 bases). With 5 bases removed from V and 2 bases from J, the gap between germline ends came to 7 bases. This CDR3 is built from 13 residues. Germline assignment: CDR1 KGHDR and CDR2 SFDVKD.

The genes are TRBV23-1 and TRBJ2-7, with D perhaps matching TRBD1 (5 bases). TRBV23-1 is an ORF for which the function is uncertain. This CDR3 contains 16 residues. The germline V and J ends were trimmed by 6 bases and 2 bases, with 20 bases remaining between them. Written as DNA, the CDR3 is TGCGCCAGCAGCGACAGCCACCCCCAAGGCGCCTACGAGCAGTACTTC. The encoded protein is CASSDSHPQGAYEQYF.

This clone was observed many times. V gene TRBV6-6 combines with J gene TRBJ2-7; D gene unclear. Deletions cut 0 bases from V and 0 bases from J, with 9 bases between. There are 15 residues in the CDR3. CDR1 is MNHNY and CDR2 is SVGAGI in the germline V gene (reference sequence). The CDR3 DNA reads TGTGCCAGCAGTTACTCGTTACAGAACTCCTACGAGCAGTACTTC. Translation: CASSYSLQNSYEQYF.

V gene TRBV29-1 combines with J gene TRBJ2-1, with 7 bases identical to TRBD2. CDR3 size: 15 residues. V lost 4 bases to trimming and J lost 0 bases; unmatched junction nucleotides: 6. In germline, CDR1 is SQVTM, CDR2 ANQGSEA. The CDR3 coding sequence is TGCAGCGTTGCTTTGCGGGGGTCCTCCTACAATGAGCAGTTCTTC. It translates to CSVALRGSSYNEQFF.

This sequence joins TRBV19 and TRBJ1-5; 8 nucleotides line up with TRBD1. Germline V gene data show CDR1 as LNHDA and CDR2 as SQIVND (reference sequence). The CDR3 loop spans 14 amino acids. V was pared by 7 bases and J by 5 bases, with 7 bases of the junction left unmatched. DNA of the CDR3: TGTGCCAGTACCCTCAGGGGGCCTTATCAGCCCCAGCATTTT. It encodes CASTLRGPYQPQHF.

This sequence joins TRBV5-6 and TRBJ1-1, with D hard to call. CDR3 size: 13 residues. CDR1 is SGHDT and CDR2 is YYEEEE in the germline V gene. V lost 4 bases, J lost 1 base, and 8 bases lay in between. CDR3 sequence: CASSLGWNTEAFF. The DNA for the CDR3 is TGTGCCAGCAGCCTAGGCTGGAACACTGAAGCTTTCTTT.

The chain employs TRBV4-3 and TRBJ2-5; D not resolved. The ends were cut back, 1 base at V and 5 bases at J, with 14 bases in the middle. Germline assignment: CDR1 LGHNA and CDR2 YSLEER. There are 15 residues in the CDR3. CDR3 protein: CASSQAPSTGETQYF. The CDR3 DNA reads TGCGCCAGCAGCCAAGCCCCTAGTACGGGTGAGACCCAGTACTTC.

This chain connects TRBV5-1 to TRBJ1-2; a weak D match, TRBD1 (5 bases). V was cut by 0 bases and J by 13 bases, with 13 bases left in between. This CDR3 is 12 amino acids long. The germline CDR1 and CDR2 sequences are SGHRS and YFSETQ. The chain's CDR3 is CASSLEGVAPTF. The CDR3, as DNA: TGCGCCAGCAGCTTGGAAGGGGTGGCGCCCACCTTC. Full variable domain (rest looked up from reference TRBV5-1 and TRBJ1-2): KAGVTQTPRYLIKTRGQQVTLSCSPISGHRSVSWYQQTPGQGLQFLFEYFSETQRNKGNFPGRFSGRQFSNSRSEMNVSTLELGDSALYLCASSLEGVAPTFGSGTRLTVV.

This chain uses TRBV2 with TRBJ2-3; 10 positions agree with TRBD2. In germline, CDR1 is SNHLY, CDR2 FYNNEI. The CDR3 is made up of 14 amino acids. J was trimmed by 4 bases and V by 6 bases; bases with no gene match: 4. CDR3 in amino acids: CASRGGTSADTQYF. The CDR3 DNA reads TGTGCCAGCAGGGGGGGGACTAGCGCAGATACGCAGTATTTT.

This sequence joins TRBV28 and TRBJ1-1; 8 bases map to TRBD1. Trimming removed 5 bases from V and 4 bases from J; junction bases left unmatched: 6. The germline V gene encodes CDR1 MDHEN and CDR2 SYDVKM. This CDR3 has 14 amino acids. CDR3 protein: CASSPTGVRTEAFF. CDR3 in DNA: TGTGCCAGCAGTCCGACAGGGGTTCGCACTGAAGCTTTCTTT.

The rearrangement links TRBV14 to TRBJ1-1, with a tentative D call TRBD1 (6 bases). The CDR3 is made up of 13 amino acids. The V end was cut by 5 bases, the J end by 2 bases, with 9 bases between. CDR1 and CDR2 (germline): SGHDN, FVKESK. CDR3 in amino acids: CASSWTVNTEAFF. CDR3 nucleotide sequence: TGTGCCAGCAGCTGGACAGTAAACACTGAAGCTTTCTTT.

The rearrangement uses TRBV6-2 or TRBV6-3 and TRBJ2-3; 8 bases match TRBD2. The CDR3 totals 16 residues. V lost 5 bases to trimming and J lost 2 bases; unmatched junction nucleotides: 9. Germline lookup yields CDR1 MNHEY and CDR2 SVGEGT. The CDR3 DNA sequence: TGTGCCAGCAGTCACAGCGGGGGAGCCGCCACAGATACGCAGTATTTT. It encodes CASSHSGGAATDTQYF.

The sample holds a few counts of this clone. The V and J genes are TRBV30 and TRBJ1-6; possible D gene TRBD1, 6 bases. This CDR3 contains 16 residues. Per the germline V gene, CDR1 is GTSNPN and CDR2 is SVGIG (reference sequence). The germline V and J ends were trimmed by 4 bases and 15 bases, with 28 bases remaining between them. Written as DNA, the CDR3 is TGTGCCTGGACCCCGCTGGGACAAGGCGTCACCAATGACCTCCACTTT. Residues: CAWTPLGQGVTNDLHF.

This clone has a handful of counts. This chain uses TRBV6-2 or TRBV6-3 with TRBJ1-1, with D possibly matching TRBD1 (5 bases). Germline V gives CDR1 MNHEY, CDR2 SVGEGT. There are 15 residues in the CDR3. V dropped 2 bases and J dropped 7 bases, with 17 bases sitting between them. The CDR3 DNA follows: TGTGCCAGCAGTTACGGGTACGGGGGGACCTATGAAGCTTTCTTT. Amino acids: CASSYGYGGTYEAFF.

This chain uses TRBV28 with TRBJ2-6; 9 bases fit TRBD1. J gave up 0 bases and V 2 bases, and 11 bases lay outside the gene matches. Germline V gene data show CDR1 as MDHEN and CDR2 as SYDVKM. The CDR3 has 20 amino acids. This CDR3 is CASSLDRGTMMTSGANVLTF. The CDR3, as DNA: TGTGCCAGCAGTTTAGACAGGGGGACGATGATGACCTCTGGGGCCAACGTCCTGACTTTC.

This clone has a single count. The chain recombines TRBV7-2 with TRBJ2-1; 9 bases line up with TRBD2. CDR1 is SGHTA and CDR2 is FQGNSA in the germline V gene. The V segment lost 4 bases and the J segment 4 bases; nucleotides outside the gene matches: 8. The CDR3 runs to 16 residues. This chain's CDR3 is CASSYGLAPSYNEQFF. CDR3 coding DNA: TGTGCCAGCAGCTACGGACTAGCGCCCTCTTACAATGAGCAGTTCTTC. The full variable domain, its missing parts supplied by reference TRBV7-2 and TRBJ2-1, is GAGVSQSPSNKVTEKGKDVELRCDPISGHTALYWYRQSLGQGLEFLIYFQGNSAPDKSGLPSDRFSAERTGGSVSTLTIQRTQQEDSAVYLCASSYGLAPSYNEQFFGPGTRLTVL.

This sequence joins TRBV6-5 and TRBJ2-2, with 7 bases matching TRBD1. Germline lookup yields CDR1 MNHEY and CDR2 SVGAGI. The CDR3 length is 15 residues. V gave up 4 bases and J gave up 0 bases; unmatched junction bases: 2. For the CDR3, the DNA is TGTGCCAGCAGTTGGACAGGAACGAACACCGGGGAGCTGTTTTTT. Translated: CASSWTGTNTGELFF.

The V and J genes are TRBV4-3 and TRBJ1-6; D perhaps matches TRBD1 (5 bases). CDR3 length: 14 residues. The germline V gene has CDR1 LGHNA and CDR2 YSLEER. V was shortened by 0 bases and J by 11 bases, with 11 bases between the two germline ends. For the CDR3, the DNA is TGCGCCAGCAGCCAAGACAGGGATCGAACACCCCTCCACTTT. It is translated as CASSQDRDRTPLHF.